The 21 T cell receptor beta chains given below trace back to one sample, sequenced in a study of OX40 agonist ivuxolimab in advanced cancers. Assay used: immunoSEQ multiplex PCR; TCRdb lists only in-frame clones, some missing. This table holds roughly 80,000 clones, 85% found once. The specimen was CD4+ or CD8+ T cells sorted from blood, collected in a trial of the OX40 agonist ivuxolimab. The receptors come from an adult with an advanced solid tumor such as melanoma, head and neck, liver or kidney cancer.

The rearrangement links TRBV5-1 to TRBJ1-3, with D possibly being TRBD1 (5 bases). V was clipped by 1 base and J by 6 bases, with 17 bases between them. CDR1 is SGHRS and CDR2 is YFSETQ in the germline V gene. CDR3 size: 16 residues. In DNA, the CDR3 is TGCGCCAGCAGCTTGAAGGGACGGGCCATGGAAAACACCATATATTTT. Residues: CASSLKGRAMENTIYF.

V is TRBV11-2 and J is TRBJ2-7; 7 nucleotides agree with TRBD1. Trimming cost V 3 bases and J 0 bases; bases outside gene matches: 5. Germline CDR1 is SGHAT and CDR2 is FQNNGV. The CDR3 totals 15 residues. The CDR3 loop is CASSFGQVGSYEQYF. CDR3 DNA sequence: TGTGCCAGCAGCTTCGGACAGGTCGGCTCCTACGAGCAGTACTTC. Combining the CDR3 with reference TRBV11-2 and TRBJ2-7 gives the whole variable domain EAGVAQSPRYKIIEKRQSVAFWCNPISGHATLYWYQQILGQGPKLLIQFQNNGVVDDSQLPKDRFSAERLKGVDSTLKIQPAKLEDSAVYLCASSFGQVGSYEQYFGPGTRLTVT.

This chain connects TRBV18 to TRBJ2-7, with D maybe TRBD1 (5 bases). Trimming cost V 1 base and J 4 bases, with 20 bases left between them. The length of the CDR3 is 17 residues. From germline, CDR1 is KGHSH and CDR2 LQKENI. The CDR3 coding sequence is TGTGCCAGCTCACCACAAACAGGTCCACCCGTGGCTTACGAGCAGTACTTC. Translation: CASSPQTGPPVAYEQYF.

The gene calls are TRBV2 and TRBJ2-7; D remains ambiguous. Looked up from germline, CDR1 is SNHLY and CDR2 is FYNNEI. CDR3 length: 12 amino acids. Trimming took 7 bases from V and 5 from J, leaving 12 bases between them. CDR3 residues: CASKGAGDEQYF. For the CDR3, the DNA is TGTGCCAGCAAAGGAGCAGGCGACGAGCAGTACTTC. Full variable domain (rest looked up from reference TRBV2 and TRBJ2-7): EPEVTQTPSHQVTQMGQEVILRCVPISNHLYFYWYRQILGQKVEFLVSFYNNEISEKSEIFDDQFSVERPDGSNFTLKIRSTKLEDSAMYFCASKGAGDEQYFGPGTRLTVT.

This clone was counted once. The genes are TRBV18 and TRBJ2-5; no reliable D call. V was clipped by 6 bases and J by 5 bases, with 7 bases between them. Per germline, CDR1 KGHSH and CDR2 LQKENI. CDR3 length: 11 residues. The CDR3 loop is CASSPAETQYF. Here the CDR3 DNA reads TGTGCCAGCTCCCCCGCGGAGACCCAGTACTTC.

In this sample, this clone turned up once. V and J are TRBV11-3 and TRBJ2-1; tentative D call: TRBD1 (5 bases). The CDR3 spans 17 residues. V dropped 0 bases and J dropped 1 base, with 13 bases sitting between them. Germline V gene lookup returns CDR1 SGHNT and CDR2 YENEEA. The CDR3 DNA sequence: TGTGCCAGCAGCTTAGAGTTCGGGCAGGGTTCCTACAATGAGCAGTTCTTC. Encoded protein: CASSLEFGQGSYNEQFF. Based on the CDR3 plus reference TRBV11-3 and TRBJ2-1, the full variable domain is EAGVVQSPRYKIIEKKQPVAFWCNPISGHNTLYWYLQNLGQGPELLIRYENEEAVDDSQLPKDRFSAERLKGVDSTLKIQPAELGDSAVYLCASSLEFGQGSYNEQFFGPGTRLTVL.

V usage is TRBV19 and J usage is TRBJ2-7; 12 bases map to TRBD1. The CDR3 extends over 17 amino acids. V was clipped by 4 bases and J by 0 bases; unmatched bases: 7. Germline-derived CDR1 and CDR2 are LNHDA and SQIVND (reference sequence). The CDR3: CASSRGTGGISSYEQYF. Here the CDR3 DNA reads TGTGCCAGTAGTAGAGGGACAGGGGGCATCAGCTCCTACGAGCAGTACTTC.

The chain recombines TRBV28 with TRBJ1-3; 9 bases fit TRBD1. Germline loops: CDR1 MDHEN, CDR2 SYDVKM. The CDR3 covers 16 residues. J was trimmed by 4 bases and V by 7 bases; bases with no gene match: 11. This CDR3 is CASIPTTGGGGNTIYF. The CDR3 nucleotides read TGTGCCAGCATCCCCACGACAGGGGGAGGGGGAAACACCATATATTTT. Using reference TRBV28 and TRBJ1-3 for the parts outside the CDR3, the full variable domain is DVKVTQSSRYLVKRTGEKVFLECVQDMDHENMFWYRQDPGLGLRLIYFSYDVKMKEKGDIPEGYSVSREKKERFSLILESASTNQTSMYLCASIPTTGGGGNTIYFGEGSWLTVV.

The genes are TRBV27 and TRBJ2-1; the D gene could be TRBD1 or TRBD2 (6 bases each). The CDR3 is 20 amino acids. V was shortened by 6 bases and J by 8 bases, with 35 bases between the two germline ends. The germline V gene has CDR1 MNHEY and CDR2 SMNVEV (reference sequence). As DNA, the CDR3 is TGTGCCAGCAGCTCCCGGGGGCAGCTAGCGAAATTACGGTCATTATATGAGCAGTTCTTC. This translates into CASSSRGQLAKLRSLYEQFF.

The rearrangement uses TRBV28 and TRBJ1-6, with D perhaps matching TRBD1 (5 bases). The germline gives CDR1 MDHEN, CDR2 SYDVKM. Trimming pared 5 bases from V and 7 bases from J, leaving 9 bases between. The CDR3 totals 13 residues. CDR3 DNA: TGTGCCAGCAGTCCCCGACAGAATTCACCCCTCCACTTT. This sequence encodes CASSPRQNSPLHF.

V and J are TRBV30 and TRBJ1-4, with TRBD1 matching 7 bases. After removal of 1 base from V and 7 bases from J, the junction contained 9 bases not matched to a gene. Per the germline V gene, CDR1 is GTSNPN and CDR2 is SVGIG (reference sequence). CDR3 length equals 15 residues. CDR3 sequence (DNA): TGTGCCTGGAGTGGGGGACAGTTCGGTGGTGAAAAACTGTTTTTT. The encoded protein is CAWSGGQFGGEKLFF.

This clone came up a few times. The CDR3 region has the DNA TGTGCCAGCAGCTCCCACAGGGGGCAGGACACCGGGGAGCTGTTTTTT. This codes for CASSSHRGQDTGELFF. The rearrangement joins TRBV21-1 to TRBJ2-2; the listed D gene, TRBD1, was not tested against the DNA. TRBV21-1 is a known pseudogene. The CDR3 is 16 amino acids.

The chain uses TRBV19 and TRBJ2-5; 13 nucleotides line up with TRBD2. This CDR3 contains 16 residues. Looked up from germline, CDR1 is LNHDA and CDR2 is SQIVND (reference sequence). V was pared by 4 bases and J by 2 bases, with 4 bases of the junction left unmatched. CDR3 nucleotide sequence: TGTGCCAGTAGTAGACGGGGACTAGCGGGGCAAGAGACCCAGTACTTC. Translation: CASSRRGLAGQETQYF.

This chain connects TRBV30 to TRBJ2-3; D is uncertain. The V end lost 2 bases, the J end lost 1 base, and 7 bases lay between the germline ends. Germline CDR1 GTSNPN, CDR2 SVGIG (reference sequence). This CDR3 spans 13 amino acids. Here the CDR3 reads CAWSPPGTDTQYF. DNA for the CDR3: TGTGCCTGGAGTCCTCCGGGCACAGATACGCAGTATTTT.

The chain employs TRBV5-1 and TRBJ1-5; no firm D call. V was clipped by 3 bases and J by 3 bases, with 10 bases between them. CDR3 length equals 14 residues. CDR1 and CDR2 from the germline V gene are SGHRS and YFSETQ. The CDR3 coding sequence is TGCGCCAGCAGCTCGGACGGCTACAATCAGCCCCAGCATTTT. Translating it yields CASSSDGYNQPQHF.

This chain joins TRBV15 and TRBJ2-5; D gene unclear. CDR3 length: 16 amino acids. Germline lookup yields CDR1 LNHNV and CDR2 YYDKDF (reference sequence). V was clipped by 0 bases and J by 1 base, with 12 bases between them. The CDR3 region has the DNA TGTGCCACCAGCAGAGATAGGCAGCGCCTCCAAGAGACCCAGTACTTC. This gives the protein CATSRDRQRLQETQYF.

This clone occurred a few times. The chain has TRBV27 and TRBJ2-7, with D perhaps given as TRBD1 or TRBD2 (5 bases each). Germline V gene lookup returns CDR1 MNHEY and CDR2 SMNVEV (reference sequence). Trimming shortened V by 5 bases and J by 9 bases, and 29 bases separated the two germline ends. This CDR3 comprises 17 residues. Here the CDR3 reads CASSGTRWGSGRSWQYF. CDR3 in DNA: TGTGCCAGCAGTGGGACCCGGTGGGGAAGCGGTAGGTCTTGGCAGTACTTC.

The J gene is TRBJ2-1, the V gene TRBV6-4, with D perhaps TRBD2 (6 bases). Trimming pared 8 bases from V and 0 bases from J, leaving 17 bases between. The CDR3 is 16 amino acids. Germline CDR1 reads MRHNA; CDR2 reads SNTAGT. DNA of the CDR3: TGTGCCAGCGGGCAGGATTCTAGCGTCTCCTACAATGAGCAGTTCTTC. Amino acid sequence: CASGQDSSVSYNEQFF.

This rearrangement joins TRBV2 to TRBJ2-1; 14 bases agree with TRBD2. Trimming took 6 bases from V and 10 from J; bases not matched to a gene: 5. CDR3 length equals 14 residues. Germline V lookup: CDR1 SNHLY, CDR2 FYNNEI. The CDR3 here is CASSGLAGGSEQFF. Written as DNA, the CDR3 is TGTGCCAGCAGCGGACTAGCGGGAGGCAGCGAGCAGTTCTTC.

This clone was picked up a small number of times. Germline is not matched at one junction end, which may reflect a read error. The CDR3 sequence is CAWSGTGDF. The CDR3 DNA sequence: TGTGCCTGGAGTGGGACAGGGGATTTT. The V call is TRBV30, the J call TRBJ1-4, with 9 bases lining up with TRBD1. The CDR3 is 9 residues long. Germline-derived CDR1 and CDR2 are GTSNPN and SVGIG (reference sequence).

CDR3 in amino acids: CASSPRISRLEQYF. CDR3 DNA sequence: TGTGCCAGCAGCCCCCGGATCTCTCGGCTCGAGCAGTACTTC. The V call is TRBV5-6, the J call TRBJ2-7; D remains unclear. Per the germline V gene, CDR1 is SGHDT and CDR2 is YYEEEE. The CDR3 is 14 residues long. Trimming took off 4 bases at V and 6 bases at J, with 17 bases between the two ends.